The 23 T cell receptor beta chains presented below share a single source sample, sequenced in a study of T cell clones after liver transplantation. Clones were read by immunoSEQ multiplex PCR, and TCRdb kept only the in-frame ones, dropping some. The sample carries over 14,000 clones, 85% to 95% recorded once. Sample: CD8+ T cells from blood, taken before liver transplant. Receptor source: a human donor who received a liver transplant.

This chain connects TRBV6-5 to TRBJ2-7; unclear D gene. The CDR3 consists of 12 residues. Germline assignment: CDR1 MNHEY and CDR2 SVGAGI. The V gene lost 0 bases and the J gene lost 6 bases, with 6 bases spanning the gap. Written as DNA, the CDR3 is TGTGCCAGCAGTTACTCGATATCCGAGCAGTACTTC. It codes for CASSYSISEQYF.

The chain links TRBV29-1 to TRBJ2-7, with D perhaps TRBD2 (5 bases). The germline V gene encodes CDR1 SQVTM and CDR2 ANQGSEA. The CDR3 contains 13 residues. Trimming shortened V by 7 bases and J by 0 bases, and 13 bases separated the two germline ends. As DNA, the CDR3 is TGCAGCGCCATCTCGGGGAACTCCTACGAGCAGTACTTC. Translation: CSAISGNSYEQYF.

The V call is TRBV4-1, the J call TRBJ2-1, with 7 bases identical to TRBD2. The junction had 12 bases not matched to a gene; V was cut back by 6 bases and J by 7 bases. The CDR3 runs to 15 residues. CDR1 MGHRA and CDR2 YSYEKL come from the germline V gene. The CDR3 nucleotides read TGCGCCAGCAGACCCGATGTCGGGGGGTGGAATGAGCAGTTCTTC. Translated: CASRPDVGGWNEQFF.

A single count supports this clone. The genes are TRBV7-8 and TRBJ1-1; D gene uncertain. The length of the CDR3 is 11 residues. The V gene lost 5 bases and the J gene lost 4 bases, with 5 bases spanning the gap. Germline CDR1 is SGHVS and CDR2 is FQNEAQ. The CDR3 loop is CASSRITEAFF. The CDR3 nucleotides read TGTGCCAGCAGCAGGATCACTGAAGCTTTCTTT.

The chain is built from TRBV5-1 and TRBJ2-5, with D unresolved. With 2 bases removed from V and 2 bases from J, the gap between germline ends came to 10 bases. CDR3 size: 14 residues. Germline CDR1 SGHRS, CDR2 YFSETQ. The CDR3 DNA is TGCGCCAGCAGCTTCCTGAACTTACAAGAGACCCAGTACTTC. The encoded protein is CASSFLNLQETQYF.

The chain links TRBV27 to TRBJ2-1, with D possibly being TRBD1 (5 bases). Germline lookup yields CDR1 MNHEY and CDR2 SMNVEV (reference sequence). The CDR3 has 14 amino acids. V gave up 6 bases and J gave up 4 bases, with 13 bases separating them. The CDR3 coding sequence is TGTGCCAGCAGAGAGGCAGGGCCGTACAATGAGCAGTTCTTC. Translated: CASREAGPYNEQFF.

This chain joins TRBV30 and TRBJ1-5; D might be TRBD1 (5 bases). The CDR3 is 15 residues long. V dropped 3 bases and J dropped 5 bases, with 17 bases sitting between them. CDR1 and CDR2 from the germline V gene are GTSNPN and SVGIG (reference sequence). This CDR3 reads CAWSEGRGNHQPQHF. The CDR3 DNA sequence: TGTGCCTGGAGCGAGGGGAGGGGCAACCATCAGCCCCAGCATTTT. The full variable domain, its missing parts supplied by reference TRBV30 and TRBJ1-5, is SQTIHQWPATLVQPVGSPLSLECTVEGTSNPNLYWYRQAAGRGLQLLFYSVGIGQISSEVPQNLSASRPQDRQFILSSKKLLLSDSGFYLCAWSEGRGNHQPQHFGDGTRLSIL.

The chain employs TRBV13 and TRBJ1-4; D is uncertain. Germline V lookup: CDR1 PRHDT, CDR2 FYEKMQ (reference sequence). Trimming cost V 5 bases and J 2 bases, with 9 bases left between them. The CDR3 spans 14 residues. The CDR3 nucleotides read TGTGCCAGCAGCCGAGGGCGGACTAATGAAAAACTGTTTTTT. It codes for CASSRGRTNEKLFF.

V gene TRBV2 combines with J gene TRBJ1-2; tentative D call: TRBD1 (6 bases). The CDR3 spans 11 residues. V was pared by 8 bases and J by 4 bases, with 8 bases between. Germline CDR1 and CDR2: SNHLY and FYNNEI. CDR3 DNA sequence: TGTGCCAGCCGGACAGTCTATGGCTACACCTTC. Protein sequence: CASRTVYGYTF.

This clone was counted once. V is TRBV4-1 and J is TRBJ2-7; tentatively, D is TRBD2 (6 bases). The CDR3 runs to 17 residues. Trimming cost V 0 bases and J 2 bases, with 17 bases left between them. From germline, CDR1 is MGHRA and CDR2 YSYEKL. CDR3 in amino acids: CASSQDSPKGRTYEQYF. In nucleotides, the CDR3 is TGCGCCAGCAGCCAAGATAGCCCCAAGGGGAGGACCTACGAGCAGTACTTC.

The CDR3 nucleotides are TGCAGCGTTGAAGAGGGTTCCGGGACAGCCTACGAGCAGTACTTC. It is translated as CSVEEGSGTAYEQYF. V usage is TRBV29-1 and J usage is TRBJ2-7, with 7 bases fitting TRBD1. The CDR3 contains 15 residues. V shed 0 bases and J 2 bases; nucleotides not matched to a gene: 7. Germline-derived CDR1 and CDR2 are SQVTM and ANQGSEA.

This clone was counted once. V is TRBV7-4 and J is TRBJ2-7; perhaps TRBD2 as D (5 bases). From germline, CDR1 is SGHVT and CDR2 SQSDAQ. Trimming left V 5 bases short and J 6 bases short, with 17 bases between. The CDR3 totals 14 residues. CDR3 sequence reads: CASSDPSGSGEQYF. DNA of the CDR3: TGTGCCAGCAGCGACCCGTCGGGGTCGGGCGAGCAGTACTTC.

This sequence joins TRBV2 and TRBJ2-1, with 13 bases identical to TRBD2. Germline CDR1 reads SNHLY; CDR2 reads FYNNEI. There are 14 residues in the CDR3. Trimming removed 6 bases from V and 7 bases from J; junction bases left unmatched: 3. The CDR3 sequence is CASSGTSGANEQFF. The DNA of the CDR3 is TGTGCCAGCAGCGGGACTAGCGGGGCTAATGAGCAGTTCTTC.

The genes are TRBV28 and TRBJ2-5, with a weak D call TRBD1 (6 bases). Germline CDR1 and CDR2: MDHEN and SYDVKM. The V gene lost 5 bases and the J gene lost 8 bases, with 12 bases spanning the gap. CDR3 size: 12 residues. CDR3 in amino acids: CASSEDSLTQYF. The CDR3, as DNA: TGTGCCAGCAGTGAGGACAGCTTAACCCAGTACTTC.

As DNA, the CDR3 is TGCAGTGCTAGAGATGTAGGTACGCAGTATTTT. Translated, it gives CSARDVGTQYF. V is TRBV20-1 and J is TRBJ2-3; D gene unclear. This CDR3 spans 11 amino acids. Per germline, CDR1 DFQATT and CDR2 SNEGSKA (reference sequence). V lost 0 bases and J 8 bases, leaving 6 bases between the germline ends.

The chain combines TRBV7-9 with TRBJ2-7, with a possible D match to TRBD2 (5 bases). The germline V and J ends were trimmed by 1 base and 1 base, with 8 bases remaining between them. The CDR3 covers 14 residues. In germline, CDR1 is SEHNR, CDR2 FQNEAQ (reference sequence). DNA for the CDR3: TGTGCCAGCAGCTTAGGGACTGTTTCCTACGAGCAGTACTTC. Its protein is CASSLGTVSYEQYF.

The CDR3 sequence: CASSQDPRGNDEQYF. The CDR3 DNA reads as TGCGCCAGCAGCCAAGATCCCAGGGGCAATGACGAGCAGTACTTC. The chain employs TRBV4-3 and TRBJ2-7, with a possible D match to TRBD1 (6 bases). CDR3 length equals 15 residues. Germline V gene lookup returns CDR1 LGHNA and CDR2 YSLEER. V lost 0 bases and J lost 5, with 14 bases in between.

This chain uses TRBV29-1 with TRBJ2-3, with D possibly matching TRBD2 (6 bases). Germline V gives CDR1 SQVTM, CDR2 ANQGSEA. V was cut by 6 bases and J by 3 bases, with 13 bases left in between. This CDR3 comprises 13 residues. The CDR3 DNA sequence: TGCAGCGTGGCGGGGTCACTAACAGATACGCAGTATTTT. Amino acids: CSVAGSLTDTQYF.

This chain links TRBV7-2 with TRBJ2-7, with TRBD2 as a possible D gene (5 bases). The V gene lost 1 base and the J gene lost 3 bases, with 13 bases spanning the gap. The CDR3 length is 15 residues. Germline loops: CDR1 SGHTA, CDR2 FQGNSA. The chain's CDR3 is CASSLELAPSYEQYF. CDR3 coding DNA: TGTGCCAGCAGCTTAGAGCTAGCCCCCAGCTACGAGCAGTACTTC.

The chain combines TRBV12-5 with TRBJ2-5; D may be TRBD1 (6 bases). Germline assignment: CDR1 LGHNT and CDR2 FRNRAP. Deletions cut 7 bases from V and 5 bases from J, with 17 bases between. CDR3 length equals 14 residues. CDR3 nucleotides: TGTGCTAGTGCCTACCAGAACAGGGCGGAGACCCAGTACTTC. Its translation: CASAYQNRAETQYF. Full variable domain (rest looked up from reference TRBV12-5 and TRBJ2-5): DARVTQTPRHKVTEMGQEVTMRCQPILGHNTVFWYRQTMMQGLELLAYFRNRAPLDDSGMPKDRFSAEMPDATLATLKIQPSEPRDSAVYFCASAYQNRAETQYFGPGTRLLVL.

The chain joins TRBV6-5 to TRBJ2-7, with D unclear. Trimming took 6 bases from V and 1 from J, leaving 16 bases between them. Germline assignment: CDR1 MNHEY and CDR2 SVGAGI. This CDR3 is built from 15 residues. The CDR3 region has the DNA TGTGCCAGCAGCGACCGTCTTTTTGGTTCCTACGAGCAGTACTTC. Its translation is CASSDRLFGSYEQYF.

This sequence joins TRBV7-9 and TRBJ1-4; possible D gene TRBD1, 6 bases. Looked up from germline, CDR1 is SEHNR and CDR2 is FQNEAQ (reference sequence). This CDR3 is built from 13 residues. V was shortened by 5 bases and J by 8 bases, with 12 bases between the two germline ends. The CDR3 protein is CASSRGAREKLFF. CDR3 DNA sequence: TGTGCCAGCAGCCGGGGGGCACGGGAAAAACTGTTTTTT.

The rearrangement joins TRBV7-9 to TRBJ2-7; maybe TRBD1 (5 bases). Germline CDR1 and CDR2: SEHNR and FQNEAQ (reference sequence). The germline V and J ends were trimmed by 6 bases and 2 bases, with 17 bases remaining between them. The CDR3 covers 15 residues. CDR3 sequence: CASRVDREKTYEQYF. The CDR3 region has the DNA TGTGCCAGCAGGGTCGACAGAGAGAAAACCTACGAGCAGTACTTC.